This entry lists 16 T cell receptor beta chains sequenced from one sample in a study of T-cell memory formation after mild COVID-19. TCRdb re-analysed the 5' RACE reads in MiXCR, keeping a single row per CDR3 protein. This table has over 350,000 distinct CDR3 sequences, 20% to 25% appearing once. The sample taken for sequencing was PBMCs or a T cell subset sorted from them (not recorded which). These receptors were collected from an adult woman who had mild COVID-19 (a few samples of this study predate the infection). Cell type and time point are not known.

This sequence joins TRBV7-9 and TRBJ1-2, with TRBD1 matching 8 bases. Germline CDR1 SEHNR, CDR2 FQNEAQ (reference sequence). This CDR3 is 14 amino acids long. V lost 5 bases to trimming and J lost 4 bases; unmatched junction nucleotides: 6. DNA of the CDR3: TGTGCCAGCAGCCCTCGGACAGGGAGCTATGGCTACACCTTC. It translates to CASSPRTGSYGYTF.

The chain carries TRBV5-6 and TRBJ2-7, with D perhaps TRBD2 (6 bases). Trimming cost V 2 bases and J 6 bases, with 15 bases left between them. The V gene's germline CDR1 is SGHDT and CDR2 YYEEEE. The CDR3 runs to 14 residues. CDR3 sequence reads: CASSFSGGVSEQYF. CDR3 bases: TGTGCCAGCAGCTTTTCCGGGGGAGTTAGCGAGCAGTACTTC.

This clonotype was seen only a few times. The genes are TRBV5-1 and TRBJ2-1; perhaps TRBD1 as D (5 bases). CDR3 length: 14 residues. Germline V CDR1 and CDR2: SGHRS, YFSETQ. V shed 1 base and J shed 6 bases, with 11 bases lying between them. CDR3 sequence (DNA): TGCGCCAGCAGCTTGAATCCAGGGTCCAATGAGCAGTTCTTC. The encoded protein is CASSLNPGSNEQFF.

This clonotype was recorded many times. The chain couples TRBV27 to TRBJ2-5; D ambiguous. CDR1 is MNHEY, CDR2 SMNVEV, per germline (reference sequence). V lost 6 bases, J lost 0 bases, and 2 bases lay in between. The CDR3 spans 11 residues. The CDR3 reads CASSYQETQYF. The CDR3 region has the DNA TGTGCCAGCAGCTACCAAGAGACCCAGTACTTC.

V and J are TRBV28 and TRBJ1-1; 7 bases agree with TRBD1. J lost 4 bases, V lost 4 bases, and 3 bases had no gene match. Germline loops: CDR1 MDHEN, CDR2 SYDVKM. The CDR3 length is 13 residues. The CDR3 protein is CASSSGQLTEAFF. The CDR3 bases are TGTGCCAGCAGTTCGGGACAGCTCACTGAAGCTTTCTTT.

V and J are TRBV7-2 and TRBJ2-1; 13 bases are shared with TRBD2. V was clipped by 5 bases and J by 4 bases; unmatched bases: 5. This CDR3 is 16 amino acids long. Germline loops: CDR1 SGHTA, CDR2 FQGNSA. The CDR3 sequence is CASSPTSGRGYNEQFF. In DNA, the CDR3 is TGTGCCAGCAGCCCAACTAGCGGGAGGGGGTACAATGAGCAGTTCTTC.

This clonotype was recorded a few times. The junction and the germline gene differ at one end; a read error may be behind it. The chain couples TRBV6-5 to TRBJ1-4; D gene unclear. Germline V lookup: CDR1 MNHEY, CDR2 SVGAGI. The CDR3 runs 12 residues. CDR3: CASSDKTLRTIF. CDR3 sequence (DNA): TGTGCCAGCAGTGACAAAACGCTCAGAACCATTTTT.

The chain is built from TRBV6-2 or TRBV6-3 and TRBJ2-7; D may be TRBD2 (5 bases). Germline CDR1 MNHEY, CDR2 SVGEGT. V gave up 7 bases and J gave up 6 bases, with 19 bases separating them. The length of the CDR3 is 14 residues. CDR3 coding DNA: TGTGCCAGCACCGGGGTGGGAGCGGTTGGCGAGCAGTACTTC. Its protein is CASTGVGAVGEQYF.

This clonotype has just one count. The chain joins TRBV18 to TRBJ2-1, with 13 bases that match TRBD2. This CDR3 has 19 residues. Looked up from germline, CDR1 is KGHSH and CDR2 is LQKENI. The V segment lost 6 bases and the J segment 2 bases; nucleotides outside the gene matches: 13. CDR3 coding DNA: TGTGCCAGCTCCCGCACTAGCGGGAGGGTTATGGACGCCTACAATGAGCAGTTCTTC. This codes for CASSRTSGRVMDAYNEQFF.

The chain couples TRBV4-2 to TRBJ2-7; 7 bases map to TRBD2. The CDR3 loop spans 15 amino acids. Germline assignment: CDR1 LGHNA and CDR2 YNFKEQ. The V and J ends lost 1 base and 6 bases, in that order; junction bases with no gene match: 9. The CDR3 loop is CASSQVSGSGLEQYF. The CDR3 DNA follows: TGTGCCAGCAGCCAAGTTTCGGGTAGCGGGCTCGAGCAGTACTTC.

V usage is TRBV12-3 or TRBV12-4 and J usage is TRBJ2-3, with D possibly TRBD1 on 5 matching bases. V lost 0 bases to trimming and J lost 6 bases, with 19 bases between them. CDR3 length: 17 amino acids. The CDR3 sequence: CASSLAWTKTPPDTQYF. As DNA, the CDR3 is TGTGCCAGCAGTTTAGCTTGGACAAAGACGCCTCCGGATACGCAGTATTTT.

This clonotype appeared a single time. The chain recombines TRBV12-3 or TRBV12-4 with TRBJ2-7, with 8 bases aligning to TRBD2. With V trimmed by 3 bases and J by 5 bases, 6 bases remained unmatched. The CDR3 contains 14 residues. The CDR3 loop reads CASSFSGGANEQYF. The CDR3 coding sequence is TGTGCCAGCAGTTTCTCCGGGGGGGCCAACGAGCAGTACTTC.

Only a few counts were recorded for this clonotype. The chain is built from TRBV18 and TRBJ2-5, with D uncertain. CDR3 length: 14 amino acids. The V gene lost 0 bases and the J gene lost 1 base, with 6 bases spanning the gap. CDR1 and CDR2 (germline): KGHSH, LQKENI. The CDR3 is CASSPPTLQETQYF. CDR3 coding DNA: TGTGCCAGCTCACCACCGACACTCCAAGAGACCCAGTACTTC.

The chain couples TRBV6-2 or TRBV6-3 to TRBJ2-3; 8 bases match TRBD1. CDR1 MNHEY and CDR2 SVGEGT come from the germline V gene. This CDR3 contains 17 residues. V was clipped by 2 bases and J by 6 bases; unmatched bases: 13. Written as DNA, the CDR3 is TGTGCCAGCAGTTACACCTCAGGGGGCGTAGGTATCGATACGCAGTATTTT. Its translation is CASSYTSGGVGIDTQYF.

This clonotype has only a few counts. J is TRBJ2-5 and V is TRBV10-3; the D gene is possibly TRBD1 (5 bases). Deletions cut 5 bases from V and 5 bases from J, with 18 bases between. The length of the CDR3 is 15 residues. CDR1 ENHRY and CDR2 SYGVKD come from the germline V gene. CDR3 sequence (DNA): TGTGCCATCAGTAGCCCACAGGCCATGGGGGAGACCCAGTACTTC. This sequence encodes CAISSPQAMGETQYF.

This sequence joins TRBV6-5 and TRBJ1-4; TRBD1 is a possible D gene (5 bases). V shed 0 bases and J shed 8 bases, with 7 bases lying between them. The CDR3 length is 13 residues. In germline, CDR1 is MNHEY, CDR2 SVGAGI. The DNA for the CDR3 is TGTGCCAGCAGTTACTCAGGGGTGGAAAAACTGTTTTTT. This sequence encodes CASSYSGVEKLFF.